The 26 T cell receptor beta chains below all came from one sample that was sequenced in a study of cytomegalovirus exposure and HLA in healthy donors. PCR involved 60 Vbeta and 13 Jbeta primers. Libraries were prepared by immunoSEQ multiplex PCR; TCRdb keeps only in-frame clonotypes and omits some of them. Of more than 95,000 clones in the sample, around four fifths were seen once. Sequenced material: PBMCs. The receptor source for this set is a young man in good health and CMV-seropositive.

The chain combines TRBV10-1 with TRBJ2-1; D uncertain. Germline V gives CDR1 WNHNN, CDR2 SYGVQD (reference sequence). This CDR3 is built from 16 residues. Trimming shortened V by 2 bases and J by 6 bases, and 17 bases separated the two germline ends. DNA for the CDR3: TGCGCCAGCAGTGAGAATCCCCATTCCATCGGCAATGAGCAGTTCTTC. Translated: CASSENPHSIGNEQFF.

The rearrangement joins TRBV5-1 to TRBJ1-1; D gene ambiguous. The CDR3 spans 14 residues. Deletions cut 1 base from V and 2 bases from J, with 9 bases between. Germline CDR1 SGHRS, CDR2 YFSETQ. CDR3 amino acids: CASSLYSSNTEAFF. DNA of the CDR3: TGCGCCAGCAGCTTGTACAGTTCCAACACTGAAGCTTTCTTT.

V and J are TRBV14 and TRBJ2-5, with TRBD2 matching over 7 bases. Germline V gives CDR1 SGHDN, CDR2 FVKESK. V lost 0 bases to trimming and J lost 4 bases; unmatched junction nucleotides: 5. The CDR3 has 15 residues. In DNA, the CDR3 is TGTGCCAGCAGCCAAGATGACGGGACTACAGAGACCCAGTACTTC. This encodes CASSQDDGTTETQYF.

This rearrangement joins TRBV4-1 to TRBJ2-4; perhaps TRBD2 as D (5 bases). Trimming took off 3 bases at V and 5 bases at J, with 17 bases between the two ends. The germline V gene has CDR1 MGHRA and CDR2 YSYEKL. The CDR3 has 16 residues. For the CDR3, the DNA is TGCGCCAGCAGCCAGGAGGAGACGGCGGGCCAAAACATTCAGTACTTC. Amino acids: CASSQEETAGQNIQYF.

This chain links TRBV11-3 with TRBJ1-4; D gene uncertain. The ends were cut back, 3 bases at V and 16 bases at J, with 30 bases in the middle. The CDR3 is 17 residues long. The germline V gene has CDR1 SGHNT and CDR2 YENEEA. As DNA, the CDR3 is TGTGCCAGCAGCTTCCCCATCCATTTACCGATTGCTTTTTACAGGTTTTTT. Residues: CASSFPIHLPIAFYRFF.

The rearrangement uses TRBV29-1 and TRBJ1-5, with D perhaps matching TRBD1 (6 bases). The CDR3 spans 13 residues. The germline V gene has CDR1 SQVTM and CDR2 ANQGSEA. V was shortened by 5 bases and J by 7 bases, with 15 bases between the two germline ends. The chain's CDR3 is CSVTQGIGQPQHF. The CDR3 coding sequence is TGCAGCGTTACACAGGGTATAGGGCAGCCCCAGCATTTT.

The J gene is TRBJ2-7, the V gene TRBV9; a possible D gene is TRBD1 (6 bases). Germline values: CDR1 SGDLS, CDR2 YYNGEE. The CDR3 is made up of 15 amino acids. V lost 3 bases to trimming and J lost 6 bases, with 19 bases between them. The chain's CDR3 is CASSATGTPRGEQYF. The CDR3 DNA sequence: TGTGCCAGCAGCGCTACCGGGACACCTCGTGGCGAGCAGTACTTC. The whole variable domain, filled in from reference TRBV9 and TRBJ2-7, reads DSGVTQTPKHLITATGQRVTLRCSPRSGDLSVYWYQQSLDQGLQFLIQYYNGEERAKGNILERFSAQQFPDLHSELNLSSLELGDSALYFCASSATGTPRGEQYFGPGTRLTVT.

V is TRBV19 and J is TRBJ2-7; a weak D match, TRBD1 (6 bases). CDR1 is LNHDA, CDR2 SQIVND, per germline (reference sequence). This CDR3 contains 12 residues. V was clipped by 5 bases and J by 4 bases, with 9 bases between them. CDR3 region: CASSVQGYEQYF. As DNA, the CDR3 is TGTGCCAGTAGTGTCCAGGGGTACGAGCAGTACTTC.

In its sample, this clone was seen once. The chain uses TRBV6-1 and TRBJ1-6, with 7 positions matching TRBD1. V lost 3 bases and J lost 3; bases outside the gene matches: 11. The CDR3 is made up of 18 amino acids. In germline, CDR1 is MNHNS, CDR2 SASEGT. The CDR3 DNA reads as TGTGCCAGCAGTGATGCGTTGGGAGCAGGGGGCTATAATTCACCCCTCCACTTT. It specifies CASSDALGAGGYNSPLHF.

The gene calls are TRBV10-3 and TRBJ1-6; D possibly corresponds to TRBD1 (6 bases). The germline V and J ends were trimmed by 4 bases and 4 bases, with 8 bases remaining between them. CDR3 size: 14 residues. Germline values: CDR1 ENHRY, CDR2 SYGVKD. The CDR3 bases are TGTGCCATCAGTGGGACAGCTTATAATTCACCCCTCCACTTT. Its protein is CAISGTAYNSPLHF.

The rearrangement uses TRBV30 and TRBJ1-2, with 9 bases lining up with TRBD1. V shed 5 bases, J shed 5 bases, and the junction held 9 bases outside the gene matches. CDR1 and CDR2 from the germline V gene are GTSNPN and SVGIG (reference sequence). The CDR3 consists of 14 residues. The CDR3 DNA is TGTGCCTGGGTTTGGACAGGGGAGCGGTATGGCTACACCTTC. Encoded protein: CAWVWTGERYGYTF.

The chain has TRBV5-1 and TRBJ2-7; no reliable D call. Trimming stripped 5 bases from V and 1 base from J, with 10 bases between. CDR3 length equals 13 residues. Germline CDR1 and CDR2: SGHRS and YFSETQ. The CDR3 nucleotides are TGCGCCAGCAGGTCAGTTTATTCCTACGAGCAGTACTTC. This sequence encodes CASRSVYSYEQYF.

The table lists this clone with a few counts. The J gene is TRBJ2-7, the V gene TRBV30; D may be TRBD1 (5 bases). From germline, CDR1 is GTSNPN and CDR2 SVGIG (reference sequence). V was clipped by 3 bases and J by 2 bases, with 5 bases between them. The CDR3 runs to 11 residues. In DNA, the CDR3 is TGTGCCTGGAGGACAGCCTACGAGCAGTACTTC. Amino acids: CAWRTAYEQYF.

This chain connects TRBV19 to TRBJ2-2; 7 nucleotides align to TRBD1. Germline V lookup: CDR1 LNHDA, CDR2 SQIVND (reference sequence). Trimming at V came to 4 bases and at J to 1 base, leaving 6 bases not matched to a gene. This CDR3 is built from 16 residues. The CDR3 bases are TGTGCCAGTAGTAGGCCGGGACAGCTGAACACCGGGGAGCTGTTTTTT. It yields the protein CASSRPGQLNTGELFF.

This clone was seen a few times. CDR3 in amino acids: CAISGLAGTDTQYF. CDR3 DNA: TGTGCCATCAGTGGTCTAGCGGGGACAGATACGCAGTATTTT. The chain uses TRBV10-3 and TRBJ2-3, with 9 bases identical to TRBD2. This CDR3 spans 14 amino acids. Germline lookup yields CDR1 ENHRY and CDR2 SYGVKD. V shed 4 bases, J shed 3 bases, and the junction held 2 bases outside the gene matches.

This sequence joins TRBV9 and TRBJ1-3, with D tentatively TRBD1 (6 bases). The CDR3 covers 16 residues. Trimming removed 4 bases at V and 0 bases at J, with 14 bases between. Germline V gene sequence: CDR1 SGDLS, CDR2 YYNGEE. The CDR3 bases are TGTGCCAGCAGCCCCGAACAGGGATACTCTGGAAACACCATATATTTT. Protein sequence: CASSPEQGYSGNTIYF.

J is TRBJ2-1 and V is TRBV5-1; TRBD2 agrees at 11 bases. V lost 6 bases, J lost 9 bases, and 11 bases stayed unmatched. This CDR3 region has 15 residues. Germline-derived CDR1 and CDR2 are SGHRS and YFSETQ. CDR3 DNA sequence: TGCGCCAGCACCCCAGGGACTAGCGGTCTTTTTGAGCAGTTCTTC. Translated: CASTPGTSGLFEQFF.

The chain uses TRBV11-2 and TRBJ1-1, with TRBD1 identical over 8 bases. The CDR3 is 14 amino acids. The germline V gene encodes CDR1 SGHAT and CDR2 FQNNGV. V lost 6 bases and J lost 6; bases outside the gene matches: 9. CDR3 bases: TGTGCCAGCAGTTCAGGGGGCGGGTGGTCTGAAGCTTTCTTT. Translated: CASSSGGGWSEAFF.

CDR3 sequence reads: CASSQLPGQAYEQYF. CDR3 nucleotide sequence: TGTGCCAGCAGCCAGCTTCCGGGACAGGCCTACGAGCAGTACTTC. The chain uses TRBV14 and TRBJ2-7; 8 positions match TRBD1. The germline V gene has CDR1 SGHDN and CDR2 FVKESK. The trim removed 3 bases at V and 2 bases at J, leaving 6 bases unmatched. The CDR3 extends over 15 amino acids.

This chain connects TRBV2 to TRBJ2-1; 8 bases are shared with TRBD1. In germline, CDR1 is SNHLY, CDR2 FYNNEI. This CDR3 is built from 13 residues. Losses at the gene ends were 4 bases for V and 6 bases for J; bases not matched to a gene: 2. The CDR3 is CASSGQGLNEQFF. As DNA, the CDR3 is TGTGCCAGCAGTGGACAGGGGCTCAATGAGCAGTTCTTC.

In this sample, this clone turned up once. V usage is TRBV5-5 and J usage is TRBJ1-6, with D maybe TRBD1 (6 bases). CDR1 and CDR2 (germline): SGHKS, YYEKEE (reference sequence). Trimming shortened V by 0 bases and J by 2 bases, and 9 bases separated the two germline ends. The CDR3 is 16 residues long. CDR3 amino acids: CASSLVSGAYNSPLHF. The CDR3 coding sequence is TGTGCCAGCAGCTTGGTCTCAGGGGCCTATAATTCACCCCTCCACTTT.

The rearrangement uses TRBV28 and TRBJ1-2; TRBD1 agrees at 9 bases. CDR3 length equals 13 residues. Germline values: CDR1 MDHEN, CDR2 SYDVKM. V dropped 5 bases and J dropped 6; count of bases not matched to a gene: 4. The CDR3 here is CASSPWTGDGYTF. CDR3 sequence (DNA): TGTGCCAGCAGTCCTTGGACAGGGGATGGCTACACCTTC.

This chain uses TRBV7-2 with TRBJ2-2, with 10 bases fitting TRBD2. Germline V gives CDR1 SGHTA, CDR2 FQGNSA. This CDR3 contains 15 residues. V lost 4 bases, J lost 4 bases, and 3 bases stayed unmatched. CDR3 coding DNA: TGTGCCAGCAGCTCGGGACTAGCGAGCACCGGGGAGCTGTTTTTT. Amino acids: CASSSGLASTGELFF.

This chain joins TRBV19 and TRBJ1-5; D possibly corresponds to TRBD1 (5 bases). Germline-derived CDR1 and CDR2 are LNHDA and SQIVND (reference sequence). This CDR3 region has 14 residues. V was pared by 3 bases and J by 7 bases, with 13 bases between. As DNA, the CDR3 is TGTGCCAGTAGTATCCACAGCGGGGGACAGCCCCAGCATTTT. It specifies CASSIHSGGQPQHF.

The rearrangement uses TRBV7-9 and TRBJ2-7; tentatively, D is TRBD2 (5 bases). Deletions cut 1 base from V and 1 base from J, with 11 bases between. CDR1 and CDR2 from the germline V gene are SEHNR and FQNEAQ (reference sequence). This CDR3 spans 15 amino acids. The CDR3, as DNA: TGTGCCAGCAGCTTAGGGATGGGAGCGTCCTACGAGCAGTACTTC. This gives the protein CASSLGMGASYEQYF.

The chain uses TRBV30 and TRBJ1-4; D possibly corresponds to TRBD1 (5 bases). CDR1 and CDR2 (germline): GTSNPN, SVGIG (reference sequence). The CDR3 sequence is 15 residues long. V dropped 2 bases and J dropped 7 bases, with 17 bases sitting between them. CDR3 protein: CAWSLSGSSVEKLFF. CDR3 bases: TGTGCCTGGAGTCTCTCAGGGTCATCGGTTGAAAAACTGTTTTTT.